This T cell receptor beta chain appears in the sequencing data of a study of cytomegalovirus exposure and HLA in healthy donors. The germline V and J ends were trimmed by 0 bases and 2 bases, with 8 bases remaining between them. This CDR3 is 15 amino acids long. The germline gives CDR1 SGHRS, CDR2 YFSETQ. It was with 60 Vbeta and 13 Jbeta primers that the PCR ran. Repertoires were generated with immunoSEQ multiplex PCR, while TCRdb's copy carries only in-frame clones and drops some. The table shows fewer than 150,000 clones, with roughly three quarters occurring only once. This receptor was identified in a woman between 45 and 65 years old in good health and CMV-seronegative. The sequencing sample was made of PBMCs. This chain links TRBV5-1 with TRBJ1-4; no firm D call. Here the CDR3 reads CASSLVAGTNEKLFF. The CDR3 coding sequence is TGCGCCAGCAGCTTGGTTGCAGGCACTAATGAAAAACTGTTTTTT.